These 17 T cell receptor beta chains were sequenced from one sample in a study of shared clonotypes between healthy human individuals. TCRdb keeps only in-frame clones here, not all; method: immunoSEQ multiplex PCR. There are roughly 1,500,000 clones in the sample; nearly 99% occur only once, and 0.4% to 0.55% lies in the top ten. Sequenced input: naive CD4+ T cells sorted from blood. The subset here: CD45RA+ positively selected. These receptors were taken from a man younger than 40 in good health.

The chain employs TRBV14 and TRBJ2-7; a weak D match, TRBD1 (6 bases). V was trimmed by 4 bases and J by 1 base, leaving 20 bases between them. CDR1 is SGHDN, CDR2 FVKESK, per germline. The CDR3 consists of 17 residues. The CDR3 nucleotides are TGTGCCAGCAGCCCAGGGTCGGGCGCAGGGGTTTCCTACGAGCAGTACTTC. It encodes CASSPGSGAGVSYEQYF.

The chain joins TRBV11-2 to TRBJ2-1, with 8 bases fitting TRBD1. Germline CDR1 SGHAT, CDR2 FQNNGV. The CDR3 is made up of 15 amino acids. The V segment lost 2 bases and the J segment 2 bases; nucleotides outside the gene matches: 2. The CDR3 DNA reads TGTGCCAGCAGCTTACTGACAGGGGCCTACAATGAGCAGTTCTTC. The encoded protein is CASSLLTGAYNEQFF.

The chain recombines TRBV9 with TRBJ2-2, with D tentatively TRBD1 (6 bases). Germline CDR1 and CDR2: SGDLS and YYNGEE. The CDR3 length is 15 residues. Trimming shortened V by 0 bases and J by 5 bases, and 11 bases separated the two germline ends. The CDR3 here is CASSVDPGVTGELFF. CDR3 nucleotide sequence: TGTGCCAGCAGCGTAGACCCAGGGGTAACCGGGGAGCTGTTTTTT.

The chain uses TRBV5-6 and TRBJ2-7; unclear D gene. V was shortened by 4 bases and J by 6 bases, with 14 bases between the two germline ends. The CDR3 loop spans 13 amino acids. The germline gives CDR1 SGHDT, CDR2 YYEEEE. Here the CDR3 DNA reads TGTGCCAGCAGCAAAAAAAATATAGGCGAGCAGTACTTC. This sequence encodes CASSKKNIGEQYF.

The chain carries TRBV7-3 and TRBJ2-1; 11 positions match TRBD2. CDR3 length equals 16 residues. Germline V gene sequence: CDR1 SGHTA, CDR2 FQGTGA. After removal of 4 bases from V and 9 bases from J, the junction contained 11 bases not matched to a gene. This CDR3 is CASSSLTSGVGGEQFF. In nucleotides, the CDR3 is TGTGCCAGCAGCTCGCTGACTAGCGGGGTTGGGGGTGAGCAGTTCTTC. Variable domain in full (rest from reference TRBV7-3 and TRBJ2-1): GAGVSQTPSNKVTEKGKYVELRCDPISGHTALYWYRQSLGQGPEFLIYFQGTGAADDSGLPNDRFFAVRPEGSVSTLKIQRTERGDSAVYLCASSSLTSGVGGEQFFGPGTRLTVL.

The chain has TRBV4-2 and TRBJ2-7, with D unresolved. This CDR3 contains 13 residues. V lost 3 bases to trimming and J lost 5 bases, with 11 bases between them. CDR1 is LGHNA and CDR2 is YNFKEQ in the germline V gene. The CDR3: CASSHQLVDEQYF. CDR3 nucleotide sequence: TGTGCCAGCAGCCACCAGTTAGTAGACGAGCAGTACTTC.

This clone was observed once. This chain's CDR3 is CASSVVGASEQYF. The CDR3 DNA is TGTGCCAGCAGCGTAGTGGGCGCGTCCGAGCAGTACTTC. The rearrangement links TRBV9 to TRBJ2-7; D unresolved. The CDR3 contains 13 residues. Germline-derived CDR1 and CDR2 are SGDLS and YYNGEE. Trimming took 0 bases from V and 6 from J, leaving 10 bases between them.

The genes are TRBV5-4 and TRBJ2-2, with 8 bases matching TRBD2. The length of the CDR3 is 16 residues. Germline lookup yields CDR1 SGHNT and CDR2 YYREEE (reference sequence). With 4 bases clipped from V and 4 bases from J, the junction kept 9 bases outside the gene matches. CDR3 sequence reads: CASSQGGRRGTGELFF. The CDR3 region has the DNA TGTGCCAGCAGCCAAGGCGGGAGGAGGGGCACCGGGGAGCTGTTTTTT. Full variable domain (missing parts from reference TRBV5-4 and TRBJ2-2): ETGVTQSPTHLIKTRGQQVTLRCSSQSGHNTVSWYQQALGQGPQFIFQYYREEENGRGNFPPRFSGLQFPNYSSELNVNALELDDSALYLCASSQGGRRGTGELFFGEGSRLTVL.

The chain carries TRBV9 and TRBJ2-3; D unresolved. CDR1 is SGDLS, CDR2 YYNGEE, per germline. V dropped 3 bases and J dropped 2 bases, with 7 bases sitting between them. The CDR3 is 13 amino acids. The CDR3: CASSDPFTDTQYF. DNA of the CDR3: TGTGCCAGCAGCGACCCCTTCACAGATACGCAGTATTTT.

The DNA of the CDR3 is TGTGCCAGCAGTGGTCGATCGACGTATAGCAATCAGCCCCAGCATTTT. Translating gives CASSGRSTYSNQPQHF. This chain links TRBV6-1 with TRBJ1-5; unclear D gene. V was trimmed by 4 bases and J by 0 bases, leaving 13 bases between them. The CDR3 has 16 residues. Per germline, CDR1 MNHNS and CDR2 SASEGT.

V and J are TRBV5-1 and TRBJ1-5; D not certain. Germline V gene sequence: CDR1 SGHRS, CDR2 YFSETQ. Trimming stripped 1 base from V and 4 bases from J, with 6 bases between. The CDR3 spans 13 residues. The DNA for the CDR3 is TGCGCCAGCAGCTTGATTGGGAATCAGCCCCAGCATTTT. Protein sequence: CASSLIGNQPQHF. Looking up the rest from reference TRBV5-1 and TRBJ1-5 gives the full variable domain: KAGVTQTPRYLIKTRGQQVTLSCSPISGHRSVSWYQQTPGQGLQFLFEYFSETQRNKGNFPGRFSGRQFSNSRSEMNVSTLELGDSALYLCASSLIGNQPQHFGDGTRLSIL.

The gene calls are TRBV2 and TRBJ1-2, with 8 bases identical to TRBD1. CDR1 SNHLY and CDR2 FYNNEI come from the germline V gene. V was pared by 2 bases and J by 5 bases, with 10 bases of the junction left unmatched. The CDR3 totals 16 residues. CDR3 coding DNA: TGTGCCAGCAGTGAATCCCCCGGGACAGGTGGTTATGGCTACACCTTC. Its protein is CASSESPGTGGYGYTF.

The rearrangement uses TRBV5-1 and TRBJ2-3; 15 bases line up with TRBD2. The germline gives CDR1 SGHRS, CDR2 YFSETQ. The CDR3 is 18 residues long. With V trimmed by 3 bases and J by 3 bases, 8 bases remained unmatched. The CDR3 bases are TGCGCCAGCAGCTCCGGACTAGCGGGAGGGCTAAGGACAGATACGCAGTATTTT. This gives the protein CASSSGLAGGLRTDTQYF. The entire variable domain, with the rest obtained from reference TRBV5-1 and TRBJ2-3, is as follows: KAGVTQTPRYLIKTRGQQVTLSCSPISGHRSVSWYQQTPGQGLQFLFEYFSETQRNKGNFPGRFSGRQFSNSRSEMNVSTLELGDSALYLCASSSGLAGGLRTDTQYFGPGTRLTVL.

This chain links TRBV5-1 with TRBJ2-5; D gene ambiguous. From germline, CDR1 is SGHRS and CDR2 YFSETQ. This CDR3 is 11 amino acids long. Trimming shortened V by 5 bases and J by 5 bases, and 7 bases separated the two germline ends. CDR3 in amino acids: CASRSIETQYF. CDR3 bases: TGCGCCAGCAGATCCATTGAGACCCAGTACTTC.

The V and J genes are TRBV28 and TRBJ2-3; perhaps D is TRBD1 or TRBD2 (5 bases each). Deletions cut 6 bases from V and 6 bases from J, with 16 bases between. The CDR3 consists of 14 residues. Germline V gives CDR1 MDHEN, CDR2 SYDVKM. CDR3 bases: TGTGCCAGCAGCGCCGGGACCCAAGGGGATACGCAGTATTTT. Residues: CASSAGTQGDTQYF.

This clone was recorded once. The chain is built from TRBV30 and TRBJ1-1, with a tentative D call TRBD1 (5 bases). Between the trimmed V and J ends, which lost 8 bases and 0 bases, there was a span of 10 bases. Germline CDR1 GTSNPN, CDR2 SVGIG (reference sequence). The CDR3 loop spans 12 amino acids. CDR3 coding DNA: TGTGCCGCGGGACGGGTGAACACTGAAGCTTTCTTT. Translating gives CAAGRVNTEAFF.

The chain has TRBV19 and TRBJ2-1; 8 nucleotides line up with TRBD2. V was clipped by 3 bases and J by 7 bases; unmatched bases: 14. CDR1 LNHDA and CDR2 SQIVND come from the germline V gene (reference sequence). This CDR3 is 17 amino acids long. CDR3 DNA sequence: TGTGCCAGTAGTATCTTCCACGGGAGGGTCCTCGGGAATGAGCAGTTCTTC. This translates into CASSIFHGRVLGNEQFF.